The present TCR beta chain was sequenced within a study of Ad26.COV2.S vaccination and SARS-CoV-2 variants. Trimming removed 3 bases at V and 5 bases at J, with 14 bases between. The CDR3 covers 14 residues. Germline assignment: CDR1 MNHEY and CDR2 SVGAGI. Method: immunoSEQ multiplex PCR; TCRdb's copy keeps in-frame clones and lacks some. The sample lists fewer than 600,000 clones; roughly nine tenths were seen once. Treatment meaning: roughly 19 received Ad26.COV2.S at low or high dose, single or two shots; 5 received placebo; per-sample allocation not given. Sampling was done on day 63 after the first vaccine or placebo injection.

The rearrangement uses TRBV6-5 and TRBJ2-7; a possible D gene is TRBD1 (5 bases). Sequencing was performed on peripheral blood, taken in a trial of Ad26.COV2.S vaccine versus placebo. This clonotype was obtained from a person between 18 and 65 years old who received the Ad26.COV2.S COVID-19 vaccine or a placebo. DNA for the CDR3: TGTGCCAGCAGTTATAGGGGATCGCTCCACGAGCAGTACTTC. Its translation: CASSYRGSLHEQYF.